The T cell receptor (beta chain) under discussion was sequenced for a study of blood T cell repertoires in COVID-19. Per the original methods: Amplified reference gene primers provided the basis for estimating nucleated cell counts. Here immunoSEQ multiplex PCR was the method, and the copy in TCRdb shows in-frame clones only, minus some. The V and J calls and clone size come from that table; D and trimming were worked out from the DNA. This sample yields roughly 280,000 clones, of which about nine tenths are seen a single time; 2.2% belongs to the top ten. CDR3 length: 16 residues. Germline trimming cut 0 bases from V and 5 bases from J; bases unmatched to any gene: 10. CDR1 and CDR2 (germline): MNHEY, SVGAGI.

This clonotype originated in a woman aged 45 to 65 who had recovered from COVID-19. The sequenced sample consisted of peripheral blood. The V gene is TRBV6-5, the J gene TRBJ2-7; the match to TRBD2 covers 7 bases. The DNA of the CDR3 is TGTGCCAGCAGTTACTCGAAATTCGGTCTAGCGGACGAGCAGTACTTC. Translated, it gives CASSYSKFGLADEQYF.